This T cell receptor beta chain was identified during a study of Graves' ophthalmopathy and Graves' hyperthyroidism (dated by TCRdb to 2017 to 2018). About the full investigation: Peripheral blood was collected before any treatment was given, at the time of initial diagnosis. To tell Graves' ophthalmopathy apart from Graves' hyperthyroidism, and to predict which patients would progress to ophthalmopathy, the study relied on TCR beta repertoire signatures. In total, over 130 blood samples were TCR-sequenced: 40 to 45 ophthalmopathy, roughly 77 hyperthyroidism and roughly 17 hyperthyroidism-to-ophthalmopathy patients. An independent validation cohort was composed of roughly 18 hyperthyroidism patients and around 15 patients who later progressed from hyperthyroidism to ophthalmopathy. To explore V-J signatures that distinguish ophthalmopathy from hyperthyroidism, a discovery set of more than 90 patients was enrolled, made up of 40 to 45 with ophthalmopathy and under 65 with stable hyperthyroidism. In more than five hyperthyroidism patients, T-cell repertoires of thyroid tissue and blood were compared. Once sampling was done, hyperthyroidism patients were given methimazole at a starting dose of 30 mg daily, while ophthalmopathy patients were given high-dose intravenous methylprednisolone.

Only one count was recorded for this clonotype. Its antigen target is currently unknown. No qualities accompany the bases; no much larger clone lies one base away. One read alone is a weak basis. The ophthalmopathy patients had moderately to severely active disease, with a Clinical Activity Score of 3 or higher, a NOSPECS grade of 4 or higher, and a disease duration of less than 3 months. Anyone with other autoimmune diseases, uncontrolled infections, pregnancy or lactation was excluded from the study. Diagnosis relied on clinical symptoms, serum thyroxine, TRAb, thyroid ultrasound and orbital computed tomography. Using Ficoll-Paque density gradient centrifugation, PBMCs were isolated from less than 13 ml of fresh peripheral blood. Total RNA was extracted with Trizol reagent and quality-checked on an Agilent 2100 Bioanalyzer. The paper's findings and limits, for the study overall: Most expanded thyroid clonotypes with frequency above 0.001 were also detected in blood, suggesting blood repertoires may reflect the thyroid immune response. Sample size was not statistically predetermined, and group allocation was not concealed from the investigators. In cross-validation, the 13-signature model distinguished ophthalmopathy from stable hyperthyroidism with 85% to 90% sensitivity and approximately 81% specificity, and in the test set the corresponding values were approximately 80% and 75%. In validation, the model predicted ophthalmopathy progression with more than 70% sensitivity and about 73% specificity; some twelve predicted patients were CT-confirmed with GO in a median of 6.5 months.

TCR beta CDR3 regions were amplified from RNA transcripts for repertoire sequencing. The first round was an RT-PCR using HTBI primers with the Qiagen OneStep RT-PCR kit, and this first round was followed by a second-round multiplex PCR, then size selection and purification. Libraries were sequenced on an Illumina HiSeq2000 using paired-end 100 bp reads. In the source study's methods: SOAPnuke was used to process the reads, removing any read that contained adapters or uncalled bases, had a mean Phred below 15, or lacked an exact match to the constant primer or identifier. High-quality paired reads were merged with COPE v1.2.5. Each unique nucleotide sequence was defined as a clonotype, and clonotypes were aligned to IMGT TRB V, D and J references with MiTCR v1.1. Only V-J combinations with frequency above 0.0001 were analysed, covering about 99% of repertoires. A TCR clonal expansion and chaos score per V-J combination was defined as the ratio of F50 clonal expansion to chaos observed in the TCRdist matrix. Welch's t-statistics and random forest were used to narrow the features down to around 12 V-J combinations, which were then fed into a naive Bayes classifier. The Morisita-Horn index was used to measure how similar the thyroid and blood repertoires were. TCRdb itself trimmed the public reads at Q25 with fastp, ran MiXCR and retained productive beta chains. Entries that share a CDR3 protein sequence are merged under the most common genes and DNA. The V and J calls, along with clone size, are taken from TCRdb and not from the paper's own processing. Counted in this sample were around 670,000 distinct CDR3 sequences; around 40% of them appeared once. Jointly, the top ten make up 44% of the sample.

Sequencing used peripheral blood. The TCR originated in an adult man with Graves' ophthalmopathy.

In nucleotides, the sequence is TGTGCCAGCAGCCCGGACACAGGAAACACCATATATTTT. Translated, this is CASSPDTGNTIYF. The chain employs TRBV12-3 or TRBV12-4 and TRBJ1-3, with a weak D call of TRBD1 (5 bases match). Trimming costs V 6 bases and J 4 bases, and their ends lie 10 bases apart. The CDR3 goes from the cysteine to the phenylalanine over 13 residues. Only the CDR3 DNA stays, 39 bases, in frame from base 1.